This T cell receptor (beta chain) was identified in a study of CD8 T cells in ankylosing spondylitis. Whole-study results and caveats: A motif in TCR beta, a set of eight highly homologous variants, appeared characteristic of ankylosing spondylitis blood.

TCRdb fed the 5' RACE reads into MiXCR, producing one record per CDR3 protein. The sample lists about 800,000 distinct CDR3 sequences, 12% occurring once. Trimming left V 11 bases short and J 0 bases short, with 21 bases between. Germline V gives CDR1 MNHNS, CDR2 SASEGT. The CDR3 runs 16 residues. This clonotype was counted a few times. What it recognizes is unknown. The rearrangement uses TRBV6-1 and TRBJ2-3; maybe TRBD1 (6 bases). Specimen: blood, either unsorted or a sorted T cell fraction (not recorded which). This sequence originates from a male donor with ankylosing spondylitis. The CDR3, as DNA: TGTGCCGGACAGCTTCAAAAGTACCCTAGCACAGATACGCAGTATTTT. Protein product: CAGQLQKYPSTDTQYF.